This TCR beta chain came from a study of blood T cell repertoires in COVID-19. Whole-study context: Sources were T cells, B-cell-depleted T cells, or PBMCs; the material itself was cDNA or gDNA.

Authors' methods: Reference gene primer amplification gave estimated nucleated cell counts. Some clones are missing from TCRdb's copy, which holds only in-frame ones; the method was immunoSEQ multiplex PCR. V and J calls plus clone size are reproduced from that table; the DNA served to infer D and trimming. The profile shows under 250,000 clones, 85% of them singletons. The junction had 3 bases not matched to a gene; V was cut back by 4 bases and J by 4 bases. The CDR3 covers 15 residues. Germline V gene lookup returns CDR1 MNHEY and CDR2 SVGAGI. The sequence came from a woman aged 55-69 years with active or convalescent COVID-19. Specimen: peripheral blood. V is TRBV6-5 and J is TRBJ2-1; TRBD1 aligns across 11 bases. The CDR3 DNA reads TGTGCCAGCAGTTTCCGGGACAGGGGGTACAATGAGCAGTTCTTC. Its translation is CASSFRDRGYNEQFF.